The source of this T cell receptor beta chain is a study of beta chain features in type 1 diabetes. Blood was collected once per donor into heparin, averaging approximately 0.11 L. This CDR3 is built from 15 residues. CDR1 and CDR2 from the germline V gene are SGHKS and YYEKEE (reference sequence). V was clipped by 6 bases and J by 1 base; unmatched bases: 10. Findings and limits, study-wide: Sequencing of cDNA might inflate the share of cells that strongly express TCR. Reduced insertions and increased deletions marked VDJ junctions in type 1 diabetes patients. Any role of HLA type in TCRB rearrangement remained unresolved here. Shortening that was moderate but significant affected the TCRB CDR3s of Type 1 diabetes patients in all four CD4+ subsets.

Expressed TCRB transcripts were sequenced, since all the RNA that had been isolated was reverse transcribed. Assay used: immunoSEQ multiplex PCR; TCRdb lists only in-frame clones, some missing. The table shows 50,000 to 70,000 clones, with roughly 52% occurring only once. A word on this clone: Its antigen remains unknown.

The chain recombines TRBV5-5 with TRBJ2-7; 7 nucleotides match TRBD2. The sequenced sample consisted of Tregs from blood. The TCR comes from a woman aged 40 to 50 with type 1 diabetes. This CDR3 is CASTWEGLISYEQYF. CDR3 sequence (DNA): TGTGCCAGCACCTGGGAGGGGCTGATTTCCTACGAGCAGTACTTC.